Sequencing of this TCR beta chain was carried out in a study of CD8+ T cells in alopecia areata. Study details: The drug, tofacitinib, lasted 6 to 18 months, followed by 6 months off drug.

Once RNA had been extracted, it was reverse transcribed into cDNA to act as the sequencing template. Produced via immunoSEQ multiplex PCR; TCRdb's table is partial and in-frame only. The table has about 140,000 clones, 45% to 60% seen once. Points on this clone: The antigen is undetermined.

The treatment denotes: oral pan-JAK inhibitor, 5-10 mg twice daily. Researchers gathered lesional scalp punch biopsies and peripheral blood from patients with alopecia areata. Study-wide results and caveats: Elevated clonality characterized lesional scalp relative to normal scalp, particularly in alopecia totalis/universalis.

Germline CDR1 reads MGHDK; CDR2 reads SYGVNS. This CDR3 spans 12 amino acids. Trimming took 4 bases from V and 5 from J, leaving 8 bases between them. The source material was CD8+ T cells sorted from blood, sampled at week 4, from a patient treated with tofacitinib. V is TRBV25-1 and J is TRBJ1-2, with D possibly matching TRBD1 (5 bases). This receptor was identified in a human donor with alopecia areata. DNA of the CDR3: TGTGCCAGCAGTGCGGGGGGGTATGGCTACACCTTC. Translated, it gives CASSAGGYGYTF.